This section outlines one T cell receptor beta chain sequence together with its context. This specimen belongs to a study of patients and donors after allogeneic stem cell transplantation. TCRdb re-derived calls from the RT-PCR reads in MiXCR, one entry per CDR3 protein. The data show some 200,000 distinct CDR3 sequences, about 40% seen once. Trimming removed 5 bases from V and 4 bases from J; junction bases left unmatched: 12. CDR3 length: 16 amino acids. This TCR derives from a human donor who was either an allogeneic HSCT recipient or a stem cell or donor lymphocyte infusion donor (not recorded which). It is not recorded whose cells these are; they may come from a transplant donor. J is TRBJ1-2 and V is TRBV12-3 or TRBV12-4; 8 nucleotides align to TRBD1. The sample was blood, either unsorted or a sorted T cell fraction (not recorded which). CDR3 nucleotide sequence: TGTGCCAGCAGTCCTCGACAGGGGACCTTTCCCTATGGCTACACCTTC. This encodes CASSPRQGTFPYGYTF.